This T cell receptor (beta chain) was identified in a study of T cell repertoires in cytomegalovirus infection. As for the study in general: CMV infection together with matching HLA type was indicated by public TCR beta signatures.

The study's findings and limits: Cumulated frequencies of public TCR beta families served to identify carriers of CMV plus the relevant HLA. In two of eight donors, the top clonotype was HLA-C-restricted CMV-specific.

Trimming removed 8 bases from V and 9 bases from J; junction bases left unmatched: 3. From germline, CDR1 is SNHLY and CDR2 FYNNEI. CDR3 size: 12 residues. Using its own MiXCR run on the reads, TCRdb lists one record per CDR3 protein. The sample yields hundreds of thousands of distinct CDR3 sequences, roughly 42% seen once. Regarding this clonotype: Antigen specificity is unknown.

The TCR sequence derives from a human donor in good health (CMV status not recorded). Some clones in this sample may be carry-over from other donors' samples. The sequences come from cultured PBMCs, collected from culture after CMV antigen stimulation. The chain uses TRBV2 and TRBJ1-6; 8 nucleotides match TRBD1. The CDR3 DNA is TGTGCCAGCGGGGACAGGTCTTCACCCCTCCACTTT. This sequence encodes CASGDRSSPLHF.